The following is a TCR beta chain sequence with its context. Its antigen is currently unknown. TCRdb reprocessed the 5' RACE reads, keeping one entry per CDR3 protein, no DNA. The sample spans under 150,000 distinct CDR3 sequences; the ten largest clones claim roughly 2.5%. This record belongs to a study of monozygotic twins with inflammatory bowel disease. The germline V gene has CDR1 SSHAT and CDR2 FNYEAQ (reference sequence). The CDR3 totals 18 residues. Whole-study results and caveats: Heterogeneous immunosuppressive treatment regimens may have introduced variability into patient repertoires. Reduced clonotype sharing with other individuals was observed in IBD patients relative to healthy twins, especially with disease activity. Distinct T cell subtypes could not be told apart. The authors found no support for a single strong IBD-associated signal or clonotype.

The V and J genes are TRBV7-7 and TRBJ1-1; TCRdb selects TRBD1, and the lack of DNA leaves this call unchecked. The sequenced material came from blood. The receptor comes from a human donor with ulcerative colitis or Crohn's disease, or a healthy co-twin of an affected twin (not recorded which). The chain's CDR3 is CASSLARSGPPVRFEAFF.